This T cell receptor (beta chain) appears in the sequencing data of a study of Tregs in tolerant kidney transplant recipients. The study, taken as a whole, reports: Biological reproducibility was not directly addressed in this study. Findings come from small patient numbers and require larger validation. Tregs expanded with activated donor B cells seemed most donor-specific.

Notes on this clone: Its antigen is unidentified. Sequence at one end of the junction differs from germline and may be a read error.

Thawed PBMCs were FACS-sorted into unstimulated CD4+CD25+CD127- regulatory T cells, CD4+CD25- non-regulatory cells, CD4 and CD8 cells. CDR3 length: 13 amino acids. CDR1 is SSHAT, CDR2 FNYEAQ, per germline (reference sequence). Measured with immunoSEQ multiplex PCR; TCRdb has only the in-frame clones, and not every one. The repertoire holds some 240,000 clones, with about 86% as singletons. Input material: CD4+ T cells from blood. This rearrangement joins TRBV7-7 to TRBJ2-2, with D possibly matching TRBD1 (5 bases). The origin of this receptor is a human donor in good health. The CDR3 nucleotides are TGTGCTAGCAGCTTAGGGGCCACCGGGGAGCTGTTTTTT. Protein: CASSLGATGELFF.